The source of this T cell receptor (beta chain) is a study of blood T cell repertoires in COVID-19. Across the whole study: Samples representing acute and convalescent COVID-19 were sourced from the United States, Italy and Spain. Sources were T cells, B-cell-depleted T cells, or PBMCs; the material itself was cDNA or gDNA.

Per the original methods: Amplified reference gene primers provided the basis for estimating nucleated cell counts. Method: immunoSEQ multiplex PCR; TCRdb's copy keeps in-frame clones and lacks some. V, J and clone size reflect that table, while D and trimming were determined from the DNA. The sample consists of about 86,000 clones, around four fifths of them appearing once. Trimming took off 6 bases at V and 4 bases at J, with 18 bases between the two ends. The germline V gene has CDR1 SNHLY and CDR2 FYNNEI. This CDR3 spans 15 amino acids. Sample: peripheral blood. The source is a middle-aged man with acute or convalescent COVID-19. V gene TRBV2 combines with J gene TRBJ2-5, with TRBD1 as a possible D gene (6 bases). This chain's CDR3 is CASSAQQGRGETQYF. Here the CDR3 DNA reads TGTGCCAGCAGCGCGCAACAGGGCCGGGGAGAGACCCAGTACTTC.